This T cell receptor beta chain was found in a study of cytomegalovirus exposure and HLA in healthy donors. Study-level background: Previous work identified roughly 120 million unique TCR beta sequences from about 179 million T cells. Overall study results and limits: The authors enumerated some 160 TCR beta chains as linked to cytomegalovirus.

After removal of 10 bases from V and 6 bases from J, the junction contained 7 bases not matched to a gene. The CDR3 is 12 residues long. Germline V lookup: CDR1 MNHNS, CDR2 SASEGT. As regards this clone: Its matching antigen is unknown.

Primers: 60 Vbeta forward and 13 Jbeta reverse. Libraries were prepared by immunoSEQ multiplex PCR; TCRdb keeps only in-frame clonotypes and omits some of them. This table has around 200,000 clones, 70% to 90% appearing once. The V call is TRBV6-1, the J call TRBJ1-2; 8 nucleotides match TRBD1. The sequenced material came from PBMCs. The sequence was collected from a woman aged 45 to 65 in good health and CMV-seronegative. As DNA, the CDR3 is TGTGCCATCTACTGGACAGGGCATGGCTACACCTTC. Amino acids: CAIYWTGHGYTF.